This record looks at one TCR beta chain sequence and its context. Its antigen remains unidentified. Unique molecular identifiers were incorporated when the TCRbeta library was constructed. TCRdb used MiXCR to reprocess the PCR reads, holding one entry per CDR3 protein. The sample has approximately 980,000 distinct CDR3 sequences; about 30% are singletons. This entry belongs to a study of T-cell reconstitution after alpha-beta-depleted transplantation in children. Study-wide results and caveats: Reports say that about two months after transplant, the alpha-beta T cells came out of several hundred graft clones that had expanded.

CDR3 length: 12 residues. Trimming removed 8 bases from V and 7 bases from J, with 9 bases in between. The rearrangement joins TRBV12-3 or TRBV12-4 to TRBJ1-6, with D uncertain. The origin of this receptor is a boy under two years old who had a stem cell transplant for SCID, so the T cells may come from the graft donor. Here the sequenced sample was PBMCs, mostly from graft donor cells, taken 360 days after TCRalphabeta/CD19-depleted stem cell transplant. CDR3 sequence (DNA): TGTGCCAGCGGCGAGGCGAATTCACCCCTCCACTTT. As protein: CASGEANSPLHF.